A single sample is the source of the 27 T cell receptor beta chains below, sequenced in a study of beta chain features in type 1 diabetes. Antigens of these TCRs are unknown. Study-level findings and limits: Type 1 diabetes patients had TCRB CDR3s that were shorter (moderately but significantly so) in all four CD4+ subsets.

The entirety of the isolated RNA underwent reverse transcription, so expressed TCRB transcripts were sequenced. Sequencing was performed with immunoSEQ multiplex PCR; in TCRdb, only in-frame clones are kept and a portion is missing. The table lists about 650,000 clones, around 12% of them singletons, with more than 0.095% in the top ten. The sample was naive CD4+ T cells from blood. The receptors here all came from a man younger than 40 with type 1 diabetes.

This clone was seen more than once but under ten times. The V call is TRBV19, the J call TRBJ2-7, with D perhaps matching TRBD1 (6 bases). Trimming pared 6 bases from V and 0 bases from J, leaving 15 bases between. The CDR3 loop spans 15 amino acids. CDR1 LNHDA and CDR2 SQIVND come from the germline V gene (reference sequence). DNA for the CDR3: TGTGCCAGTAGATCCGGAAGGACAGACTCCTACGAGCAGTACTTC. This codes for CASRSGRTDSYEQYF.

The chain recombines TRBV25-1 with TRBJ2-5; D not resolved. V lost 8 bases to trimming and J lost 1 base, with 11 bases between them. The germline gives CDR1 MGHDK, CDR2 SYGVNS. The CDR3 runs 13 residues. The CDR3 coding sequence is TGTGCCAGCGGCTCCTCTCCCCAAGAGACCCAGTACTTC. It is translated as CASGSSPQETQYF.

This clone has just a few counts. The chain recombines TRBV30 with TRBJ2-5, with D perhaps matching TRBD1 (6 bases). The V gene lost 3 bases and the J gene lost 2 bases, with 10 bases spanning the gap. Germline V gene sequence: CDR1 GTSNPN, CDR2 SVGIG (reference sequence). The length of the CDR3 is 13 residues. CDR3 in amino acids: CAWSGQKQETQYF. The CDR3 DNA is TGTGCCTGGAGCGGACAGAAACAAGAGACCCAGTACTTC. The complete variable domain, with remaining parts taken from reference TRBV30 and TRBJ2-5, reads SQTIHQWPATLVQPVGSPLSLECTVEGTSNPNLYWYRQAAGRGLQLLFYSVGIGQISSEVPQNLSASRPQDRQFILSSKKLLLSDSGFYLCAWSGQKQETQYFGPGTRLLVL.

DNA of the CDR3: TGTGCCAGCAGTTTTGCAGGGTTTGCAACTAATGAAAAACTGTTTTTT. This gives the protein CASSFAGFATNEKLFF. The chain carries TRBV6-5 and TRBJ1-4; a weak D match, TRBD1 (5 bases). The V and J ends lost 4 bases and 0 bases respectively, with 12 bases between them. In germline, CDR1 is MNHEY, CDR2 SVGAGI. This CDR3 contains 16 residues.

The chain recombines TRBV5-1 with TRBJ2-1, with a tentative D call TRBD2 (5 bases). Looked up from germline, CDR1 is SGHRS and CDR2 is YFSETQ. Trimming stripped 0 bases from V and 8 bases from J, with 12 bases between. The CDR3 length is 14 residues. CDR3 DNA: TGCGCCAGCAGCTTGGGTAACCCGAGGGATGAGCAGTTCTTC. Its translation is CASSLGNPRDEQFF.

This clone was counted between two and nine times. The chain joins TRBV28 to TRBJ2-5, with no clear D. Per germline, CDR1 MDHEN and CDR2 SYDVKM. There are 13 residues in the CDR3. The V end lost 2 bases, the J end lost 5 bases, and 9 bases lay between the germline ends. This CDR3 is CASSLDRRETQYF. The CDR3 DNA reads TGTGCCAGCAGTTTAGATAGGCGGGAGACCCAGTACTTC. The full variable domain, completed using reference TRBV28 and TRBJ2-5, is DVKVTQSSRYLVKRTGEKVFLECVQDMDHENMFWYRQDPGLGLRLIYFSYDVKMKEKGDIPEGYSVSREKKERFSLILESASTNQTSMYLCASSLDRRETQYFGPGTRLLVL.

CDR3 DNA: TGCAGCGTTCGGGGGGCGAACACTGAAGCTTTCTTT. Its translation: CSVRGANTEAFF. The rearrangement uses TRBV29-1 and TRBJ1-1, with TRBD1 as a possible D gene (6 bases). V lost 5 bases, J lost 1 base, and 8 bases lay in between. The CDR3 runs 12 residues. Looked up from germline, CDR1 is SQVTM and CDR2 is ANQGSEA.

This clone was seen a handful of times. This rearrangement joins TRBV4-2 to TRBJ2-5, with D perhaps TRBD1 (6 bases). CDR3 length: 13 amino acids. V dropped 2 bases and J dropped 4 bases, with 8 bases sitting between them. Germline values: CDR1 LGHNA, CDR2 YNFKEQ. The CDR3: CASSQQGTETQYF. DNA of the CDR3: TGTGCCAGCAGCCAACAGGGGACAGAGACCCAGTACTTC.

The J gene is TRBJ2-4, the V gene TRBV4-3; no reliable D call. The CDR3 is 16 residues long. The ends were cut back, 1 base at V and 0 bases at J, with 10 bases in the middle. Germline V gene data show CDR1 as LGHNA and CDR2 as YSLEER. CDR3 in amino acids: CASSQGNFLAKNIQYF. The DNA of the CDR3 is TGCGCCAGCAGCCAAGGGAATTTTTTAGCCAAAAACATTCAGTACTTC.

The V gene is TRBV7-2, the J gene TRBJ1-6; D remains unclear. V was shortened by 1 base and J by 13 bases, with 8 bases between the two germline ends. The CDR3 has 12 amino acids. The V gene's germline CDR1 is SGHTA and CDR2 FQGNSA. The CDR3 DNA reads TGTGCCAGCAGCTTAGTAGAAAGTCCCCTCCACTTT. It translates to CASSLVESPLHF.

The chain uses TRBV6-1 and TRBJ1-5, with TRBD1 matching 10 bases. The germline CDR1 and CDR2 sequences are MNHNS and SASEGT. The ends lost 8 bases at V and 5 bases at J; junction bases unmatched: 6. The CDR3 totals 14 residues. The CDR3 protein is CASLRDRGDQPQHF. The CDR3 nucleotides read TGTGCCAGCCTACGGGACAGGGGCGATCAGCCCCAGCATTTT.

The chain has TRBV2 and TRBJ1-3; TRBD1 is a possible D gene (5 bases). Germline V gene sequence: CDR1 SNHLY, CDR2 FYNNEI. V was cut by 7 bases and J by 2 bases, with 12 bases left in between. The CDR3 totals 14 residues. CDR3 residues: CASKEGPAGNTIYF. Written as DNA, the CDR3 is TGTGCCAGCAAGGAGGGGCCGGCTGGAAACACCATATATTTT.

CDR3: CASRGGAPQETQYF. The CDR3, as DNA: TGTGCCAGCAGGGGAGGGGCCCCCCAAGAGACCCAGTACTTC. The chain is built from TRBV4-2 and TRBJ2-5, with 7 positions matching TRBD2. The CDR3 spans 14 residues. Germline values: CDR1 LGHNA, CDR2 YNFKEQ. Unmatched junction bases numbered 5, after V lost 6 bases and J lost 1 base.

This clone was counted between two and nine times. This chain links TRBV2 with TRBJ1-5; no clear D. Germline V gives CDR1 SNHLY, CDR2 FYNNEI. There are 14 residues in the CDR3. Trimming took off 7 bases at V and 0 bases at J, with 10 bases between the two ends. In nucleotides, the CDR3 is TGTGCCAGCACCCGGGGTGGTAGCAATCAGCCCCAGCATTTT. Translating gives CASTRGGSNQPQHF.

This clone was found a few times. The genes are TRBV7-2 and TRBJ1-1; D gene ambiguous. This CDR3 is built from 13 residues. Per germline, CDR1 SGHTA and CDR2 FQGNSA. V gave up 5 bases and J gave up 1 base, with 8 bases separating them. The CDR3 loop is CASSMRQNTEAFF. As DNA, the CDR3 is TGTGCCAGCAGCATGAGACAGAACACTGAAGCTTTCTTT.

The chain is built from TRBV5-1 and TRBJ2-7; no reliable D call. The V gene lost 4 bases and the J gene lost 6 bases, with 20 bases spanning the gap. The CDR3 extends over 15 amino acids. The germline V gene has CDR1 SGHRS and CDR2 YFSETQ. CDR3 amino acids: CASSVVERSSGEQYF. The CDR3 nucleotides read TGCGCCAGCAGCGTTGTTGAACGGTCCTCTGGCGAGCAGTACTTC.

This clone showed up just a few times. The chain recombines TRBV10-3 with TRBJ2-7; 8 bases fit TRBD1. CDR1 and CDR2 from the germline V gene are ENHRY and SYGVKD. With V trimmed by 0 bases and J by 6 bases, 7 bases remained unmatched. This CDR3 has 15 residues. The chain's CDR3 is CAISESRTGTGEQYF. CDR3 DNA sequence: TGTGCCATCAGTGAGTCAAGGACAGGGACGGGCGAGCAGTACTTC.

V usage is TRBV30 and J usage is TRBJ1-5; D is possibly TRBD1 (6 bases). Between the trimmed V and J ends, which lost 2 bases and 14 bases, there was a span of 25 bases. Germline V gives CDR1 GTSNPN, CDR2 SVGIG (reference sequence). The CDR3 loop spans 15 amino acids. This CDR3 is CAWSPPVAQGLAKHF. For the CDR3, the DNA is TGTGCCTGGAGTCCCCCCGTCGCACAGGGTCTGGCCAAGCATTTT. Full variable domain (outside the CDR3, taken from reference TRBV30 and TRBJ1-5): SQTIHQWPATLVQPVGSPLSLECTVEGTSNPNLYWYRQAAGRGLQLLFYSVGIGQISSEVPQNLSASRPQDRQFILSSKKLLLSDSGFYLCAWSPPVAQGLAKHFGDGTRLSIL.

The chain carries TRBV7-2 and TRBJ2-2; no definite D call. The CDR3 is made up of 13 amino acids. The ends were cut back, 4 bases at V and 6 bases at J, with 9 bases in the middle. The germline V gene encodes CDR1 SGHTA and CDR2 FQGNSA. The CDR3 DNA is TGTGCCAGCAGCTCCAACCGGGCCGGGGAGCTGTTTTTT. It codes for CASSSNRAGELFF.

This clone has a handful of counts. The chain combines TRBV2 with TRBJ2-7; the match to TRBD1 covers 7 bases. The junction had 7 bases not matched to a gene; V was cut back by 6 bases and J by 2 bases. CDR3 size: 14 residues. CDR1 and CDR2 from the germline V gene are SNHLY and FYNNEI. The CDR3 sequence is CASRGRDSPYEQYF. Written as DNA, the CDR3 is TGTGCCAGCAGAGGAAGGGACAGCCCCTACGAGCAGTACTTC.

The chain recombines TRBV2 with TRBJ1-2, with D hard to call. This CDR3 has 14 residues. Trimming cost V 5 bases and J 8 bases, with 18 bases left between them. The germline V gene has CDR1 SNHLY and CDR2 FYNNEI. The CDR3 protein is CASSPIPDPRGYTF. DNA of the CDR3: TGTGCCAGCAGTCCAATCCCAGACCCGAGGGGCTACACCTTC.

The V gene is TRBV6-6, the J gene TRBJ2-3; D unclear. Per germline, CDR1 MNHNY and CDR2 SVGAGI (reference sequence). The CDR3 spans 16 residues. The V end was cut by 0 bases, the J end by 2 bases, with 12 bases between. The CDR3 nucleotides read TGTGCCAGCAGTTACTCGATTTTGGGATACACAGATACGCAGTATTTT. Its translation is CASSYSILGYTDTQYF.

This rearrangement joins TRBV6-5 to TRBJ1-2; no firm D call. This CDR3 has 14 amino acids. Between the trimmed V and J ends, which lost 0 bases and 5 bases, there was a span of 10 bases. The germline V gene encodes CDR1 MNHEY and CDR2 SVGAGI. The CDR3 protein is CASSYSRSHYGYTF. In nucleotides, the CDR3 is TGTGCCAGCAGTTACTCGAGGAGTCATTATGGCTACACCTTC.

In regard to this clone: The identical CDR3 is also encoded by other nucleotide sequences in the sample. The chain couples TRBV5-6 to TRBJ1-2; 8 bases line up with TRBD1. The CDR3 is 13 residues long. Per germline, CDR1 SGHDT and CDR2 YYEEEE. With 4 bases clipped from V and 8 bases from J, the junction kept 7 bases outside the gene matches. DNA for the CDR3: TGTGCCAGCAGCCCCGGGACAGGAGGGGGCTACACCTTC. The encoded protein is CASSPGTGGGYTF.

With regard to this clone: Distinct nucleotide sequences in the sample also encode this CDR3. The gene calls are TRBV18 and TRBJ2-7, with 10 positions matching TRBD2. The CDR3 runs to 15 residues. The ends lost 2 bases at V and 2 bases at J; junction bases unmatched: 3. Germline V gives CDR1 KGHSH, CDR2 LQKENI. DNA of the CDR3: TGTGCCAGCTCACCAGGGAGCGGGGGGGCCTACGAGCAGTACTTC. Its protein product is CASSPGSGGAYEQYF.

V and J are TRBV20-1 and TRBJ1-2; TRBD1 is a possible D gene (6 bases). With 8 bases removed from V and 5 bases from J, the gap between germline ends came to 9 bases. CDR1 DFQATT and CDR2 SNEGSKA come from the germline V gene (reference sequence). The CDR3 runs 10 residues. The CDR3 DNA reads TGCAGTCCGGGACATTATGGCTACACCTTC. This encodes CSPGHYGYTF.

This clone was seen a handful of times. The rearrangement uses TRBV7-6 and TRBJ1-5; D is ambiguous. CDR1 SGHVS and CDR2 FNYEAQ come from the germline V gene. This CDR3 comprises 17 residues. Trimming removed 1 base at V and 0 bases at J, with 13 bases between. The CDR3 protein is CASSLEGPRYSNQPQHF. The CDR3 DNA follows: TGTGCCAGCAGCTTAGAAGGACCGCGATATAGCAATCAGCCCCAGCATTTT. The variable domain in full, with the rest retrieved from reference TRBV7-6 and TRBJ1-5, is GAGVSQSPRYKVTKRGQDVALRCDPISGHVSLYWYRQALGQGPEFLTYFNYEAQQDKSGLPNDRFSAERPEGSISTLTIQRTEQRDSAMYRCASSLEGPRYSNQPQHFGDGTRLSIL.